This T cell receptor beta chain was found in a study of beta chain features in type 1 diabetes. The study, taken as a whole, reports: Type 1 diabetes patients had moderately but significantly shorter TCRB CDR3s in all four CD4+ subsets.

In this sample, this clone turned up a few times. What it binds is not known. Sequencing targeted expressed TCRB transcripts, as all isolated RNA had been reverse transcribed. Assay used: immunoSEQ multiplex PCR; TCRdb lists only in-frame clones, some missing. The data hold 160,000 or so clones, with approximately 9.9% observed a single time. The CDR3 length is 17 residues. V gave up 5 bases and J gave up 6 bases, with 26 bases separating them. CDR1 and CDR2 (germline): LGHNA, YNFKEQ. The sample comprised central memory CD4+ T cells from blood. The J gene is TRBJ2-7, the V gene TRBV4-2; the D gene is possibly TRBD1 (7 bases). The TCR sequence derives from a woman younger than 35 in good health. CDR3 coding DNA: TGTGCCAGCAGCTTAGGAGGAGGGGGACAGTCTGTATTCGAGCAGTACTTC. This encodes CASSLGGGGQSVFEQYF.